The clone carrying this T cell receptor (beta chain) has a single count. Its antigen remains unknown. Germline CDR1 and CDR2: SGHDT and YYEEEE. The CDR3 length is 15 residues. V was clipped by 3 bases and J by 2 bases, with 14 bases between them. Sequencing used immunoSEQ v3. Each library reached 2.1 million or so read pairs, or 5-6 million at deep level. Sequenced by immunoSEQ multiplex PCR; TCRdb stores in-frame clones only, minus some. Of some 37,000 clones listed, over 70% are singletons. The record originates from a study of TIL therapy for anti-PD-1-resistant metastatic lung cancer. Turning to the study itself: Progressing patients received lymphodepletion, expanded TIL infusion and IL-2. Study-level findings and limits: This highly selected cohort may not generalize to typical lung cancer patients. TIL clonotype persistence in blood showed no apparent association with response.

Time point here: pre-treatment sample, taken before nivolumab and TIL therapy. This sequence originates from a person aged 25 to 80 with non-small cell lung cancer. The sample consisted of blood, taken at baseline. The rearrangement joins TRBV5-6 to TRBJ2-5, with D perhaps TRBD2 (6 bases). CDR3 DNA: TGTGCCAGCAGCTGGGGAGGTTCCGGGCAAGAGACCCAGTACTTC. Amino acid sequence: CASSWGGSGQETQYF.